A single T cell receptor (beta chain) is shown here with its context. There are many counts of this clonotype. Its antigen remains unidentified. Base-call qualities are not available, and no considerably larger clone is one nucleotide away. The data were obtained in a study of patients and donors after allogeneic stem cell transplantation (dated by TCRdb to the early 2020s). From cysteine to phenylalanine, the CDR3 is 19 amino acids long. Only the CDR3 portion is preserved as DNA: 57 bases, with reading frame beginning at the first base. Trimming takes 7 bases off V and 1 base off J; junction bases not matched to a gene: 17. Library construction relied on RT-PCR. The instrument given in TCRdb is NextSeq 550. TCRdb took the public reads, trimmed them with fastp at Q25, ran MiXCR for clone calling and kept in-frame beta chains. Rows are combined by CDR3 protein, so each entry shows the most common genes and DNA. For this sample there are 800,000 to 1,000,000 distinct CDR3 sequences; roughly 17% appear just once. The top ten clonotypes cover about 6% of the sample.

The sequence derives from a human donor who was either an allogeneic HSCT recipient or a stem cell or donor lymphocyte infusion donor (not recorded which). It is not recorded whose cells these are; they may come from a transplant donor. The specimen was blood, either unsorted or a sorted T cell fraction (not recorded which). This receptor chain uses TRBV12-3 or TRBV12-4 and TRBJ2-3; 10 middle bases align to TRBD2. The sequence in DNA is TGTGCCAGCACCCCCCAGAAGGCTAGCGGGGGCTACCGCACAGATACGCAGTATTTT. The translation is CASTPQKASGGYRTDTQYF.